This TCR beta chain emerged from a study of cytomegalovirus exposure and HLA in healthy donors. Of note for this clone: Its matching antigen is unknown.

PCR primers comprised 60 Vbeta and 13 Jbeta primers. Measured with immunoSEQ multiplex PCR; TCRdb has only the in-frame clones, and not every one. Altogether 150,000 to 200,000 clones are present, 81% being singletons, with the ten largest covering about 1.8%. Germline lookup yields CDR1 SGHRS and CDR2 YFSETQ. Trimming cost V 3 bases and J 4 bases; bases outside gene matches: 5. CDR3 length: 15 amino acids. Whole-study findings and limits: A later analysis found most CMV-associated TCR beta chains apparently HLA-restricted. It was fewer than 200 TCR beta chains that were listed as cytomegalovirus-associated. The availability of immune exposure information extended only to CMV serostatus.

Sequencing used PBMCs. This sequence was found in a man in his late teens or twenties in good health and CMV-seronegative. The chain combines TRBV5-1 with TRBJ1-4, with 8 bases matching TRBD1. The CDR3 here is CASSWPDRDNEKLFF. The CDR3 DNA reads TGCGCCAGCAGCTGGCCGGACAGGGATAATGAAAAACTGTTTTTT.